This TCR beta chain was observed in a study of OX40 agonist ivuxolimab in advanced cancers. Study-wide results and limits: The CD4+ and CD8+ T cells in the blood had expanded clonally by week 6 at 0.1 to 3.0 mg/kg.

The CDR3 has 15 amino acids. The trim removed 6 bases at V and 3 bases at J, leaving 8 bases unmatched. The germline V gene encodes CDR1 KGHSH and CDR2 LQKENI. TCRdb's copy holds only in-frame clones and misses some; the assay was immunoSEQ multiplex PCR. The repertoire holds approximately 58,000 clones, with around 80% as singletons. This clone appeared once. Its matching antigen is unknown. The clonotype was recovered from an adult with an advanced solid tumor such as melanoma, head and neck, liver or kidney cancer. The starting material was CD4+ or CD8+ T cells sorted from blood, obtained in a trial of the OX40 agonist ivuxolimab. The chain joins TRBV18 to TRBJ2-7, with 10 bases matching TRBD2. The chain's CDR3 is CASSPASGGIYEQYF. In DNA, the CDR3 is TGTGCCAGCTCGCCGGCTAGCGGGGGAATCTACGAGCAGTACTTC.